A single sample gave rise to the 28 T cell receptor beta chains below, sequenced in a study of PD-L1 blockade in urothelial cancer. The time point here: pretreatment peripheral blood. Profiled with immunoSEQ multiplex PCR; TCRdb holds only in-frame clones, not every one. In the table there are about 52,000 clones, around 80% of which are singletons. Specimen: PBMCs, collected around atezolizumab (anti-PD-L1) treatment. The receptors originated from a man aged 65-85 years with urothelial cancer.

CDR3 in amino acids: CASSESERGGRELFF. The DNA of the CDR3 is TGCGCCAGCAGTGAGTCGGAGCGGGGGGGCCGGGAGCTGTTTTTT. The J gene is TRBJ2-2, the V gene TRBV10-2; 10 positions match TRBD2. The germline CDR1 and CDR2 sequences are WSHSY and SAAADI. V was clipped by 0 bases and J by 9 bases; unmatched bases: 4. The CDR3 is 15 amino acids.

The V gene is TRBV6-1, the J gene TRBJ2-7, with 13 positions matching TRBD2. CDR3 length: 15 amino acids. With 2 bases clipped from V and 6 bases from J, the junction kept 4 bases outside the gene matches. Germline loops: CDR1 MNHNS, CDR2 SASEGT. This chain's CDR3 is CASSERLAGGGEQYF. The CDR3 DNA follows: TGTGCCAGCAGTGAACGACTAGCGGGAGGAGGCGAGCAGTACTTC.

V is TRBV5-1 and J is TRBJ2-7; TRBD1 matches at 10 bases. The trim removed 8 bases at V and 4 bases at J, leaving 9 bases unmatched. Per the germline V gene, CDR1 is SGHRS and CDR2 is YFSETQ. This CDR3 contains 14 residues. Here the CDR3 reads CASTGQGTKYEQYF. The DNA of the CDR3 is TGCGCCAGTACGGGACAGGGGACCAAATACGAGCAGTACTTC.

The CDR3 protein is CASSKGQADTQYF. The CDR3 nucleotides read TGTGCCAGCAGCAAAGGACAGGCAGATACGCAGTATTTT. The chain recombines TRBV7-3 with TRBJ2-3, with 7 nucleotides matching TRBD1. Germline values: CDR1 SGHTA, CDR2 FQGTGA. The CDR3 runs to 13 residues. The trim removed 5 bases at V and 4 bases at J, leaving 3 bases unmatched.

V gene TRBV29-1 combines with J gene TRBJ1-2; TRBD1 might be the D (6 bases). V dropped 0 bases and J dropped 4 bases, with 12 bases sitting between them. Germline V gene data show CDR1 as SQVTM and CDR2 as ANQGSEA. The CDR3 spans 14 residues. CDR3 nucleotides: TGCAGCGTTGAAGATCGGCAGGGGAGCTATGGCTACACCTTC. It is translated as CSVEDRQGSYGYTF.

This sequence joins TRBV28 and TRBJ1-4; 10 bases map to TRBD1. The CDR3 sequence is 18 residues long. Germline V lookup: CDR1 MDHEN, CDR2 SYDVKM. With 4 bases clipped from V and 3 bases from J, the junction kept 11 bases outside the gene matches. The CDR3 loop is CASSYSPGQGRSNEKLFF. The DNA of the CDR3 is TGTGCCAGCAGTTACTCTCCGGGACAGGGGCGATCTAATGAAAAACTGTTTTTT.

The V call is TRBV2, the J call TRBJ1-1, with D perhaps matching TRBD1 (5 bases). V lost 3 bases and J lost 1, with 9 bases in between. Germline values: CDR1 SNHLY, CDR2 FYNNEI. CDR3 length: 14 amino acids. CDR3 DNA sequence: TGTGCCAGCAGTGATAAGCAGGGGAACACTGAAGCTTTCTTT. This encodes CASSDKQGNTEAFF.

The chain joins TRBV23-1 to TRBJ1-1; possibly TRBD1 for D (5 bases). TRBV23-1 is given ORF status, its function remaining uncertain. Trimming took 0 bases from V and 2 from J, leaving 7 bases between them. This CDR3 has 14 amino acids. DNA of the CDR3: TGCGCCAGCAGTCAATCGGACAAAAACACTGAAGCTTTCTTT. Amino acids: CASSQSDKNTEAFF.

The gene calls are TRBV18 and TRBJ2-1, with D uncertain. The germline gives CDR1 KGHSH, CDR2 LQKENI. The CDR3 spans 15 residues. Deletions cut 1 base from V and 0 bases from J, with 7 bases between. In nucleotides, the CDR3 is TGTGCCAGCTCACCACAGCCGATCTCCTACAATGAGCAGTTCTTC. Protein product: CASSPQPISYNEQFF.

Details on this clone: Other DNA variants within this sample encode the same CDR3. V is TRBV7-3 and J is TRBJ2-3, with 8 bases matching TRBD2. The CDR3 is 15 amino acids. From germline, CDR1 is SGHTA and CDR2 FQGTGA. The J segment lost 2 bases and the V segment lost 5 bases, leaving 6 bases of the junction unmatched. The CDR3 is CASSPRGGDTDTQYF. The CDR3 DNA follows: TGTGCCAGCAGCCCCCGGGGGGGAGACACAGATACGCAGTATTTT.

The chain links TRBV10-1 to TRBJ2-7; the D gene is possibly TRBD1 (5 bases). The CDR3 runs to 13 residues. V was trimmed by 6 bases and J by 0 bases, leaving 9 bases between them. Germline CDR1 is WNHNN and CDR2 is SYGVQD (reference sequence). The DNA of the CDR3 is TGCGCCAGCAGATGGACATCCTCCTACGAGCAGTACTTC. Encoded protein: CASRWTSSYEQYF.

This clone was seen a few times. V usage is TRBV29-1 and J usage is TRBJ2-4; 9 bases map to TRBD1. This CDR3 spans 14 amino acids. The germline V gene encodes CDR1 SQVTM and CDR2 ANQGSEA. V was pared by 7 bases and J by 6 bases, with 10 bases of the junction left unmatched. The CDR3: CSATLTGGRNIQYF. CDR3 in DNA: TGCAGCGCCACATTAACAGGGGGCAGAAACATTCAGTACTTC. The entire variable domain, with the rest obtained from reference TRBV29-1 and TRBJ2-4, is as follows: SAVISQKPSRDICQRGTSLTIQCQVDSQVTMMFWYRQQPGQSLTLIATANQGSEATYESGFVIDKFPISRPNLTFSTLTVSNMSPEDSSIYLCSATLTGGRNIQYFGAGTRLSVL.

The CDR3 DNA sequence: TGCGCCAGCAGCCCCGGATGGCAGGGTAGAAACACCATATATTTT. Translating it yields CASSPGWQGRNTIYF. The chain uses TRBV4-3 and TRBJ1-3; possibly TRBD1 for D (5 bases). The CDR3 covers 15 residues. The ends were cut back, 4 bases at V and 5 bases at J, with 15 bases in the middle. CDR1 is LGHNA, CDR2 YSLEER, per germline.

The V and J genes are TRBV12-2 and TRBJ2-5; TRBD2, the table's D call, was not compared with the DNA. TRBV12-2 is described as a pseudogene. The CDR3 is 17 residues long. The CDR3 loop is CASRPRWGGESQETQYF. DNA for the CDR3: TGTGCAAGTCGCCCCCGATGGGGCGGGGAGTCCCAAGAGACCCAGTACTTC.

The genes are TRBV18 and TRBJ1-2; a possible D gene is TRBD1 (5 bases). This CDR3 region has 14 residues. With 1 base removed from V and 8 bases from J, the gap between germline ends came to 14 bases. Germline-derived CDR1 and CDR2 are KGHSH and LQKENI. The CDR3 spells CASSPRVGGTGYTF. The CDR3 DNA reads TGTGCCAGCTCACCACGGGTCGGGGGAACCGGCTACACCTTC.

The gene calls are TRBV11-3 and TRBJ2-2, with 7 bases fitting TRBD1. The CDR3 length is 15 residues. V dropped 4 bases and J dropped 3; count of bases not matched to a gene: 5. Per germline, CDR1 SGHNT and CDR2 YENEEA. CDR3 nucleotide sequence: TGTGCCAGCAGCTCTGAAGGGGGCTACACCGGGGAGCTGTTTTTT. Translation: CASSSEGGYTGELFF.

This rearrangement joins TRBV10-3 to TRBJ1-2; perhaps TRBD1 as D (5 bases). Germline CDR1 ENHRY, CDR2 SYGVKD. The CDR3 covers 13 residues. Trimming removed 8 bases at V and 1 base at J, with 11 bases between. CDR3 sequence: CAIGQDSNYGYTF. The CDR3 nucleotides read TGTGCCATCGGACAAGACAGTAACTATGGCTACACCTTC.

The chain recombines TRBV11-3 with TRBJ2-7; 7 bases agree with TRBD1. Germline V lookup: CDR1 SGHNT, CDR2 YENEEA. With 4 bases clipped from V and 1 base from J, the junction kept 7 bases outside the gene matches. This CDR3 is 15 amino acids long. The CDR3 bases are TGTGCCAGCAGCTCCTTAGGGGACAGTTCCTACGAGCAGTACTTC. Its protein is CASSSLGDSSYEQYF.

This chain connects TRBV5-4 to TRBJ2-7; 7 nucleotides line up with TRBD1. V lost 4 bases and J lost 3; bases outside the gene matches: 10. CDR1 SGHNT and CDR2 YYREEE come from the germline V gene (reference sequence). The CDR3 totals 15 residues. The CDR3 sequence: CASSKPGQSFYEQYF. CDR3 DNA: TGTGCCAGCAGCAAACCGGGACAGTCCTTCTACGAGCAGTACTTC.

The J gene is TRBJ1-4, the V gene TRBV5-6; D is unresolved. The CDR3 has 15 residues. Looked up from germline, CDR1 is SGHDT and CDR2 is YYEEEE. Trimming cost V 0 bases and J 0 bases, with 6 bases left between them. The CDR3: CASSLGSSTNEKLFF. CDR3 in DNA: TGTGCCAGCAGCTTGGGAAGCTCAACTAATGAAAAACTGTTTTTT.

The rearrangement joins TRBV18 to TRBJ2-3; the D is unclear. The CDR3 spans 14 residues. V was pared by 9 bases and J by 0 bases, with 13 bases between. The germline CDR1 and CDR2 sequences are KGHSH and LQKENI. The CDR3 region has the DNA TGTGCCAGTCGAATAGACGGGAGCACAGATACGCAGTATTTT. It specifies CASRIDGSTDTQYF.

This clone came up a few times. V is TRBV6-1 and J is TRBJ2-1; TRBD2 is a possible D gene (5 bases). This CDR3 has 15 residues. CDR1 is MNHNS, CDR2 SASEGT, per germline. V was shortened by 5 bases and J by 7 bases, with 18 bases between the two germline ends. CDR3: CASSPYDGEFNEQFF. CDR3 nucleotide sequence: TGTGCCAGCAGTCCTTACGACGGGGAGTTTAATGAGCAGTTCTTC.

The rearrangement uses TRBV10-3 and TRBJ1-3; no clear D. The CDR3 sequence is 17 residues long. V lost 1 base to trimming and J lost 2 bases, with 15 bases between them. Germline V CDR1 and CDR2: ENHRY, SYGVKD. The CDR3 DNA reads TGTGCCATCAGTGAGTTACAACCCGGCGGGCCTGGAAACACCATATATTTT. This codes for CAISELQPGGPGNTIYF.

The genes are TRBV25-1 and TRBJ2-5; TRBD2 aligns across 11 bases. CDR3 size: 15 residues. After removal of 6 bases from V and 1 base from J, the junction contained 4 bases not matched to a gene. Germline V gene data show CDR1 as MGHDK and CDR2 as SYGVNS. The DNA for the CDR3 is TGTGCCAGCAGGTCACTAGCGGGGGCCCAAGAGACCCAGTACTTC. Protein: CASRSLAGAQETQYF.

The J gene is TRBJ2-7, the V gene TRBV7-2; 8 nucleotides match TRBD2. Germline assignment: CDR1 SGHTA and CDR2 FQGNSA. V was clipped by 6 bases and J by 0 bases; unmatched bases: 7. The CDR3 is 15 amino acids. CDR3 nucleotides: TGTGCCAGCAGTTCTAGCGGGTCAAACTCCTACGAGCAGTACTTC. Encoded protein: CASSSSGSNSYEQYF.

This rearrangement joins TRBV4-3 to TRBJ2-7, with 7 nucleotides matching TRBD2. The CDR3 spans 15 residues. Germline V gene data show CDR1 as LGHNA and CDR2 as YSLEER. Unmatched junction bases numbered 11, after V lost 8 bases and J lost 1 base. In DNA form, the CDR3 reads TGCGCCAGCCACCTTGCTAGCGGACCATCCTACGAGCAGTACTTC. Protein sequence: CASHLASGPSYEQYF.

The V gene is TRBV6-5, the J gene TRBJ1-2; TRBD1 agrees at 8 bases. CDR1 and CDR2 from the germline V gene are MNHEY and SVGAGI. The CDR3 runs to 15 residues. V trimming: 5 bases; J trimming: 2 bases; junction bases outside the gene matches: 7. This CDR3 reads CASSRPGQANYGYTF. As DNA, the CDR3 is TGTGCCAGCAGTCGACCGGGACAGGCAAACTATGGCTACACCTTC.

The V and J genes are TRBV7-9 and TRBJ2-3; tentatively, D is TRBD2 (5 bases). Trimming removed 6 bases at V and 0 bases at J, with 19 bases between. The CDR3 contains 17 residues. Germline CDR1 and CDR2: SEHNR and FQNEAQ (reference sequence). The CDR3 loop is CASSPRAARASTDTQYF. CDR3 coding DNA: TGTGCCAGCAGTCCAAGAGCGGCCAGAGCAAGCACAGATACGCAGTATTTT.